The 15 T cell receptor beta chains below all came from one sample that was sequenced in a study of tumour-infiltrating T cells in Burkitt lymphoma. The method was immunoSEQ multiplex PCR; TCRdb's version includes in-frame clones alone and lacks a portion of them. This table holds around 1,200 clones, about 12% found once. The sequencing input was tumor tissue. The source of these receptors is a human donor with Burkitt lymphoma.

The chain couples TRBV10-3 to TRBJ1-5; TRBD1 matches 7 bases. The length of the CDR3 is 15 residues. The V gene's germline CDR1 is ENHRY and CDR2 SYGVKD. Trimming cost V 2 bases and J 2 bases; bases outside gene matches: 3. The CDR3 here is CAISEGDSGNQPQHF. The CDR3 bases are TGTGCCATCAGTGAGGGGGACAGTGGCAATCAGCCCCAGCATTTT.

J is TRBJ1-4 and V is TRBV27; no firm D call. V lost 1 base and J 8 bases, leaving 11 bases between the germline ends. The CDR3 spans 14 residues. Germline V gives CDR1 MNHEY, CDR2 SMNVEV (reference sequence). This CDR3 reads CASSLFWENEKLFF. CDR3 DNA sequence: TGTGCCAGCAGTTTATTTTGGGAAAACGAAAAACTGTTTTTT. Looking up the rest from reference TRBV27 and TRBJ1-4 gives the full variable domain: EAQVTQNPRYLITVTGKKLTVTCSQNMNHEYMSWYRQDPGLGLRQIYYSMNVEVTDKGDVPEGYKVSRKEKRNFPLILESPSPNQTSLYFCASSLFWENEKLFFGSGTQLSVL.

The rearrangement joins TRBV12-5 to TRBJ2-4, with a tentative D call TRBD2 (5 bases). The CDR3 runs to 14 residues. The germline V gene has CDR1 LGHNT and CDR2 FRNRAP. V gave up 0 bases and J gave up 6 bases, with 9 bases separating them. The CDR3 sequence is CASGLVLGPNIQYF. DNA for the CDR3: TGTGCTAGTGGTTTGGTACTAGGCCCAAACATTCAGTACTTC.

The chain employs TRBV2 and TRBJ1-5; D remains unclear. The germline gives CDR1 SNHLY, CDR2 FYNNEI. Trimming removed 6 bases from V and 4 bases from J, with 16 bases in between. The CDR3 length is 15 residues. DNA of the CDR3: TGTGCCAGCAGCGAATTGGGGTTTGGGAATCAGCCCCAGCATTTT. Protein: CASSELGFGNQPQHF.

This clone was observed a few times. The chain uses TRBV5-8 and TRBJ2-7; D is unresolved. Germline CDR1 reads SGHTS; CDR2 reads YDEGEE. V dropped 1 base and J dropped 6 bases, with 8 bases sitting between them. CDR3 length: 12 amino acids. CDR3 residues: CASSLNLFEQYF. The CDR3 region has the DNA TGTGCCAGCAGCTTGAACCTCTTCGAGCAGTACTTC.

The chain recombines TRBV4-2 with TRBJ2-7; 8 bases map to TRBD2. Germline CDR1 and CDR2: LGHNA and YNFKEQ. V lost 4 bases to trimming and J lost 2 bases; unmatched junction nucleotides: 4. The CDR3 totals 14 residues. CDR3 in amino acids: CASSPPGLAYEQYF. The DNA of the CDR3 is TGTGCCAGCAGCCCCCCGGGACTAGCCTACGAGCAGTACTTC.

This clone has only a few counts. The rearrangement links TRBV9 to TRBJ1-5; D remains ambiguous. This CDR3 spans 14 amino acids. Trimming took off 2 bases at V and 0 bases at J, with 6 bases between the two ends. CDR1 and CDR2 from the germline V gene are SGDLS and YYNGEE. The CDR3 protein is CASSVSYSNQPQHF. CDR3 DNA sequence: TGTGCCAGCAGCGTGTCTTATAGCAATCAGCCCCAGCATTTT.

This clone is large by share. The chain couples TRBV19 to TRBJ1-1; a weak D match, TRBD1 (6 bases). This CDR3 contains 14 residues. Trimming shortened V by 1 base and J by 7 bases, and 13 bases separated the two germline ends. Looked up from germline, CDR1 is LNHDA and CDR2 is SQIVND (reference sequence). The CDR3, as DNA: TGTGCCAGTAGTATAGGGACAGCGCGACTTGAAGCTTTCTTT. Its protein is CASSIGTARLEAFF.

The table lists this clone with a few counts. This rearrangement joins TRBV5-1 to TRBJ1-1; the match to TRBD1 covers 8 bases. J lost 7 bases, V lost 5 bases, and 10 bases had no gene match. Per the germline V gene, CDR1 is SGHRS and CDR2 is YFSETQ. This CDR3 spans 14 amino acids. CDR3 nucleotide sequence: TGCGCCAGCAGTTTCTCACAGGGGGGCATTGAAGCTTTCTTT. Its protein product is CASSFSQGGIEAFF.

Concerning this clone itself: A much larger clone sits a single nucleotide away, making a read error possible. J is TRBJ2-1 and V is TRBV7-3, with TRBD1 matching over 7 bases. This CDR3 is built from 18 residues. CDR1 and CDR2 from the germline V gene are SGHTA and FQGTGA. The CDR3 sequence is CANSLIRGSASSYNEQFF. The CDR3 DNA follows: TGTGCCAACAGCTTAATCAGGGGGTCCGCGAGCTCCTACAATGAGCAGTTCTTC.

V usage is TRBV27 and J usage is TRBJ1-1; 7 bases align to TRBD1. In germline, CDR1 is MNHEY, CDR2 SMNVEV (reference sequence). The CDR3 is 18 residues long. Germline trimming cut 1 base from V and 2 bases from J; bases unmatched to any gene: 13. This CDR3 is CASSLFPDRKGVNTEAFF. CDR3 DNA: TGTGCCAGCAGTTTATTCCCGGACAGGAAGGGAGTTAACACTGAAGCTTTCTTT.

The table lists this clone with a few counts. The V and J genes are TRBV27 and TRBJ1-5; a possible D gene is TRBD1 (5 bases). The length of the CDR3 is 13 residues. From germline, CDR1 is MNHEY and CDR2 SMNVEV (reference sequence). Trimming took off 0 bases at V and 11 bases at J, with 11 bases between the two ends. The CDR3 spells CASSLSRGRAQHF. The CDR3 region has the DNA TGTGCCAGCAGTTTATCGAGGGGTCGGGCCCAGCATTTT.

This clone appeared a few times. The chain employs TRBV19 and TRBJ1-5; 7 positions match TRBD1. Germline V gene data show CDR1 as LNHDA and CDR2 as SQIVND (reference sequence). V lost 3 bases, J lost 6 bases, and 8 bases stayed unmatched. The CDR3 has 15 residues. Written as DNA, the CDR3 is TGTGCCAGTAGTATCAAGACAGGGTGGGCTCAGCCCCAGCATTTT. Protein product: CASSIKTGWAQPQHF.

This clone was counted only a few times. This chain uses TRBV4-1 with TRBJ1-1; D gene ambiguous. The germline V gene has CDR1 MGHRA and CDR2 YSYEKL. The CDR3 is 16 amino acids. The V end was cut by 10 bases, the J end by 0 bases, with 21 bases between. This CDR3 reads CAIYPFYPRLNTEAFF. The CDR3 DNA sequence: TGCGCCATCTACCCGTTTTATCCAAGACTGAACACTGAAGCTTTCTTT.

The chain joins TRBV11-2 to TRBJ1-1; a possible D gene is TRBD1 (5 bases). The CDR3 length is 14 residues. V lost 4 bases to trimming and J lost 3 bases, with 12 bases between them. Germline V gene lookup returns CDR1 SGHAT and CDR2 FQNNGV. This chain's CDR3 is CASSSTETYTEAFF. In DNA form, the CDR3 reads TGTGCCAGCAGCTCGACAGAAACCTACACTGAAGCTTTCTTT.